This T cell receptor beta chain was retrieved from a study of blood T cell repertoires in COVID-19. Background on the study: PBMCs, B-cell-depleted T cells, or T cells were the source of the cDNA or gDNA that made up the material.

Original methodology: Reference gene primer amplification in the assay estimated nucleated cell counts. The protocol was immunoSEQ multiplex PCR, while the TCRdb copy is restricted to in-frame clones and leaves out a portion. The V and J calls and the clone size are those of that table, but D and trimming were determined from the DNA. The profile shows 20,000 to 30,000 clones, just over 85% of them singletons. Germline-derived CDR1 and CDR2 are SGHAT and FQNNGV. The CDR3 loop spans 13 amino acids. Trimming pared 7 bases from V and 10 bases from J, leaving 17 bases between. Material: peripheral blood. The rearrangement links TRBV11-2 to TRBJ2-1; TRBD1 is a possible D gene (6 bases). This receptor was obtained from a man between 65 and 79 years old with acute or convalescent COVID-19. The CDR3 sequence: CASTPTGTSEQFF. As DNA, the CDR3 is TGTGCCAGCACCCCCACAGGGACGTCGGAGCAGTTCTTC.